This TCR beta chain was recorded in a study of tumor-infiltrating lymphocytes in localized non-small cell lung cancer. TCRdb's copy holds only in-frame clones and misses some; the assay was immunoSEQ multiplex PCR. Seen here are over 7,000 clones, roughly four fifths observed once, and the top ten hold about 5.2%. This CDR3 spans 16 amino acids. The V end lost 3 bases, the J end lost 4 bases, and 19 bases lay between the germline ends. CDR1 and CDR2 (germline): SGDLS, YYNGEE. This clonotype originated in a human donor with non-small cell lung cancer. The V gene is TRBV9, the J gene TRBJ1-1; D call uncertain. The sequencing input was uninvolved lung tissue not adjacent to the tumor. The CDR3 coding sequence is TGTGCCAGCAGCGCCCCATTTGAGGGCATGTCCACTGAAGCTTTCTTT. Translation gives CASSAPFEGMSTEAFF.